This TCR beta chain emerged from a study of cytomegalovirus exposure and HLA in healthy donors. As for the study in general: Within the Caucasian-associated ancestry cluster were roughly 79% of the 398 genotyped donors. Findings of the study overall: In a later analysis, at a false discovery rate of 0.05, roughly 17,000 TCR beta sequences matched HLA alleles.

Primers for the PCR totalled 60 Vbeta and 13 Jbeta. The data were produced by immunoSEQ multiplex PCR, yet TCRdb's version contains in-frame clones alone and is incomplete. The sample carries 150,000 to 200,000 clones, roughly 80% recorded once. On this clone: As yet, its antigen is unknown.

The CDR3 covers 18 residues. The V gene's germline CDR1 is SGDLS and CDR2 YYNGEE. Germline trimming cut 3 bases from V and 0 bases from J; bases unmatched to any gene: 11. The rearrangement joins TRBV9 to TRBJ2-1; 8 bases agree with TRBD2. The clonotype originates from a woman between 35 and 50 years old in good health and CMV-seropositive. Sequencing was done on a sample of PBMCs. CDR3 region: CASSAGGAGKSSYNEQFF. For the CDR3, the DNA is TGTGCCAGCAGCGCGGGGGGGGCCGGTAAAAGCTCCTACAATGAGCAGTTCTTC.